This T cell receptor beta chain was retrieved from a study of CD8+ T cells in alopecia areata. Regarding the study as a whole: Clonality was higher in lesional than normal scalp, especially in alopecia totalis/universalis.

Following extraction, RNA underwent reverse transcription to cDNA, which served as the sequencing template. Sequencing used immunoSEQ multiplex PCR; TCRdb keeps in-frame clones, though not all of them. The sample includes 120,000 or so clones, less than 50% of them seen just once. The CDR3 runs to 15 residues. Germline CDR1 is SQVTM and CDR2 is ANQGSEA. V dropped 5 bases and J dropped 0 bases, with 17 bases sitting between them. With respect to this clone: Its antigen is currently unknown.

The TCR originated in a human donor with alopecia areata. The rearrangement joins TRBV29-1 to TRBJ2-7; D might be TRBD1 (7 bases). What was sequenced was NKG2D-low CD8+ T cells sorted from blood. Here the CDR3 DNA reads TGCAGCGTTAGAGGAGTGCGGGACAGCTCCTACGAGCAGTACTTC. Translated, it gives CSVRGVRDSSYEQYF.